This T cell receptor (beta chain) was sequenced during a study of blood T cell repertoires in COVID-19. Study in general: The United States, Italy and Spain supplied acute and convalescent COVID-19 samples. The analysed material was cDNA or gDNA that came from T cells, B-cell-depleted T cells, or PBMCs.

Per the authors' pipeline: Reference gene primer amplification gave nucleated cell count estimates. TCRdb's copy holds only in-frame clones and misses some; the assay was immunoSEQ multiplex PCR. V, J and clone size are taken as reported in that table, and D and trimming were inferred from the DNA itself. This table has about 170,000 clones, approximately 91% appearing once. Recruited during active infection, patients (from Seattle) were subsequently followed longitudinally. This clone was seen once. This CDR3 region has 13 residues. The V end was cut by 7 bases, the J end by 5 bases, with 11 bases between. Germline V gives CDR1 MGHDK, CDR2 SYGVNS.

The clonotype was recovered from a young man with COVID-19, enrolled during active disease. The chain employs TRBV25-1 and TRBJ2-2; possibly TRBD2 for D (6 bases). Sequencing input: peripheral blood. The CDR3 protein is CASTGLLTGELFF. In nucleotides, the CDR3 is TGTGCCAGCACGGGACTTCTGACCGGGGAGCTGTTTTTT.